The clone carrying this T cell receptor beta chain was found a few times. The antigen remains undetermined. This entry is derived from a study of regulatory T cells in long-lasting Graves disease. General study findings and limits: Persistent disease was associated with favored TRBV28 usage and with favored use of TRBJ1-2 and TRBJ2-5. TCR diversity was lower in persistent than newly diagnosed Graves' disease.

Time point described: newly diagnosed GD, antithyroid drugs for less than 3 months. RNA from PBMCs was the source of the TCR library. CDR3 regions were amplified by Arm-PCR using iRepertoire HTBI primers to build TCR beta libraries. TCRdb re-called the multiplex PCR reads with MiXCR, one entry per CDR3 protein. The data contain 400,000 to 500,000 distinct CDR3 sequences, 16% of them singletons. The CDR3 runs 13 residues. The V gene's germline CDR1 is MNHEY and CDR2 SVGEGT. V shed 2 bases and J shed 6 bases, with 8 bases lying between them. This sample was shared with a second study, whose subject was T cells in Graves' hyperthyroidism and ophthalmopathy. That report adds: Uncontrolled infection, other autoimmune disease, pregnancy or lactation disqualified patients from enrolment. Diagnostic decisions used clinical symptoms, serum thyroxine and TRAb, thyroid ultrasound and orbital computed tomography.

This receptor was taken from a woman in her twenties or thirties with Graves disease. V gene TRBV6-2 or TRBV6-3 combines with J gene TRBJ1-5; D ambiguous. This sample comprised peripheral blood mononuclear cells (PBMCs), obtained at new diagnosis, from a patient treated with antithyroid drugs. The CDR3 DNA follows: TGTGCCAGCAGTTACGGGCAAGGTCAGCCCCAGCATTTT. Translated, it gives CASSYGQGQPQHF.